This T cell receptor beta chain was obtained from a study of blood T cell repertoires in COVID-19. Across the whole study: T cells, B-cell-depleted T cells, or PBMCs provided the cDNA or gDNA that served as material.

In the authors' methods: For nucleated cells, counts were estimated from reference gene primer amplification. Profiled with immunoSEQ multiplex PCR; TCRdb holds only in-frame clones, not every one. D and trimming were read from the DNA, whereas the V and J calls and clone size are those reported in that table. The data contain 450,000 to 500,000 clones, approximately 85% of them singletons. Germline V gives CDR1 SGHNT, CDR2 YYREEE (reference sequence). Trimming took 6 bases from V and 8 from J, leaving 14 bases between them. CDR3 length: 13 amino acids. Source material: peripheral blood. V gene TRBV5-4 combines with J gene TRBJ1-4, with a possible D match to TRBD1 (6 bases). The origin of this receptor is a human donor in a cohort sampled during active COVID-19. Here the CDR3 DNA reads TGTGCCAGCACCCCACAGGGCGGAGAAAAACTGTTTTTT. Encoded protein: CASTPQGGEKLFF.